The 13 T cell receptor beta chains given below trace back to one sample, sequenced in a study of T cells expressing NK-cell markers. TCRdb re-called the 5' RACE reads; every CDR3 protein appears as one record, without DNA. This table lists 400,000 or so distinct CDR3 sequences. Sequenced input: blood T cells: a sorted CD56 or NKG2C T cell subset, CD4+ or CD8+ T cells, or bulk PBMC T cells (not recorded which). These receptors were collected from a woman aged 45-65 years in good health.

This chain connects TRBV9 to TRBJ2-1; TCRdb names TRBD1, which stays unverified in the absence of DNA. This CDR3 comprises 15 residues. Germline loops: CDR1 SGDLS, CDR2 YYNGEE. This chain's CDR3 is CASSVEGQSNNEQFF.

The rearrangement links TRBV7-2 to TRBJ2-7. CDR1 is SGHTA, CDR2 FQGNSA, per germline. This CDR3 spans 12 amino acids. The CDR3 loop is CASSISGYEQYF.

This chain connects TRBV9 to TRBJ2-5; lacking DNA, the TRBD2 call made by TCRdb goes unchecked. This CDR3 is 15 amino acids long. The V gene's germline CDR1 is SGDLS and CDR2 YYNGEE. CDR3 amino acids: CASSVQAGDEETQYF.

The chain employs TRBV11-3 and TRBJ2-1; TCRdb picks TRBD2, but there is no DNA to check that call. This CDR3 has 16 residues. The germline V gene has CDR1 SGHNT and CDR2 YENEEA. The CDR3 region is CASSLEGGRAGNEQFF. Based on the CDR3 plus reference TRBV11-3 and TRBJ2-1, the full variable domain is EAGVVQSPRYKIIEKKQPVAFWCNPISGHNTLYWYLQNLGQGPELLIRYENEEAVDDSQLPKDRFSAERLKGVDSTLKIQPAELGDSAVYLCASSLEGGRAGNEQFFGPGTRLTVL.

V usage is TRBV18 and J usage is TRBJ1-1; the D call from TCRdb, TRBD1, cannot be confirmed without DNA. Germline CDR1 KGHSH, CDR2 LQKENI. CDR3 length equals 16 residues. The CDR3 loop reads CASSLSPGRGLTEAFF. Full variable domain (rest looked up from reference TRBV18 and TRBJ1-1): NAGVMQNPRHLVRRRGQEARLRCSPMKGHSHVYWYRQLPEEGLKFMVYLQKENIIDESGMPKERFSAEFPKEGPSILRIQQVVRGDSAAYFCASSLSPGRGLTEAFFGQGTRLTVV.

The chain recombines TRBV6-6 with TRBJ1-1; the D gene TCRdb calls, TRBD1, cannot be checked with no DNA. CDR3 length equals 15 residues. Germline V lookup: CDR1 MNHNY, CDR2 SVGAGI (reference sequence). Here the CDR3 reads CASSAGTGATTEAFF.

The chain has TRBV12-3 or TRBV12-4 and TRBJ2-2; TCRdb selects TRBD2, and the lack of DNA leaves this call unchecked. This CDR3 contains 15 residues. The CDR3 region is CASSFGGRQGGELFF.

J is TRBJ2-2 and V is TRBV29-1; absent DNA, TCRdb's TRBD1 call cannot be checked. The CDR3 consists of 19 residues. From germline, CDR1 is SQVTM and CDR2 ANQGSEA. The CDR3 region is CSVALWDREVMGDTGELFF.

This rearrangement joins TRBV24-1 to TRBJ2-2; as DNA is missing, the TRBD2 call by TCRdb cannot be tested. There are 18 residues in the CDR3. The germline V gene encodes CDR1 KGHDR and CDR2 SFDVKD. CDR3 loop: CATSDLRADRSNTGELFF.

The rearrangement links TRBV10-3 to TRBJ2-1; TCRdb calls TRBD2, which cannot be checked without DNA. CDR3 size: 16 residues. CDR1 is ENHRY, CDR2 SYGVKD, per germline. The CDR3 loop reads CAKLAGGRLSYNEQFF.

The J gene is TRBJ2-1, the V gene TRBV29-1. The CDR3 sequence is 15 residues long. Germline V gene sequence: CDR1 SQVTM, CDR2 ANQGSEA. This CDR3 is CSVEKELLLNNEQFF.

This chain connects TRBV5-1 to TRBJ2-7. Looked up from germline, CDR1 is SGHRS and CDR2 is YFSETQ. This CDR3 contains 16 residues. The CDR3 loop is CASSLGGDSYPYEQYF.

The chain couples TRBV29-1 to TRBJ2-1; TCRdb's assignment of TRBD1 cannot be checked, as there is no DNA. The germline CDR1 and CDR2 sequences are SQVTM and ANQGSEA. The CDR3 has 11 amino acids. The CDR3 loop reads CSVGTLGEQFF.